Following are 18 T cell receptor beta chains from one sample sequenced in a study of T-cell reconstitution after alpha-beta-depleted transplantation in children. Unique molecular identifiers were used to barcode this TCRbeta library. TCRdb called the PCR reads again in MiXCR, with one record for every CDR3 protein. The table shows approximately 45,000 distinct CDR3 sequences, with roughly 50% occurring only once. The sequencing used peripheral blood, collected before TCRalphabeta/CD19-depleted stem cell transplant. The receptors stem from a boy in the first two years of life with SCID, due to receive a stem cell transplant.

This clonotype appeared once. The genes are TRBV7-9 and TRBJ2-1, with TRBD2 matching 7 bases. The CDR3 is made up of 16 amino acids. J gave up 0 bases and V 5 bases, and 7 bases lay outside the gene matches. Looked up from germline, CDR1 is SEHNR and CDR2 is FQNEAQ (reference sequence). CDR3 residues: CASSADGTNSYNEQFF. CDR3 nucleotide sequence: TGTGCCAGCAGCGCTGATGGGACTAACTCCTACAATGAGCAGTTCTTC. The full variable domain, in which reference TRBV7-9 and TRBJ2-1 provide the parts outside the CDR3, is DTGVSQNPRHKITKRGQNVTFRCDPISEHNRLYWYRQTLGQGPEFLTYFQNEAQLEKSRLLSDRFSAERPKGSFSTLEIQRTEQGDSAMYLCASSADGTNSYNEQFFGPGTRLTVL.

This clonotype has more than one count but fewer than ten. V and J are TRBV7-2 and TRBJ1-2, with no clear D. Trimming took 0 bases from V and 7 from J, leaving 12 bases between them. The CDR3 runs to 14 residues. The germline gives CDR1 SGHTA, CDR2 FQGNSA. This chain's CDR3 is CASSLATGRSGYTF. In DNA form, the CDR3 reads TGTGCCAGCAGCTTAGCGACGGGGAGGAGTGGCTACACCTTC.

The chain employs TRBV29-1 and TRBJ2-5; D possibly matches TRBD1 or TRBD2 (5 bases each). Trimming shortened V by 2 bases and J by 5 bases, and 12 bases separated the two germline ends. Germline-derived CDR1 and CDR2 are SQVTM and ANQGSEA. The CDR3 is 13 residues long. CDR3 bases: TGCAGCGTTGAAACGGGACCCACCGAGACCCAGTACTTC. Amino acids: CSVETGPTETQYF. Complete variable domain (other parts from reference TRBV29-1 and TRBJ2-5): SAVISQKPSRDICQRGTSLTIQCQVDSQVTMMFWYRQQPGQSLTLIATANQGSEATYESGFVIDKFPISRPNLTFSTLTVSNMSPEDSSIYLCSVETGPTETQYFGPGTRLLVL.

This sequence joins TRBV20-1 and TRBJ1-3, with D hard to call. This CDR3 region has 11 residues. Germline V CDR1 and CDR2: DFQATT, SNEGSKA (reference sequence). Trimming cost V 0 bases and J 6 bases, with 3 bases left between them. CDR3 in DNA: TGCAGTGCTAGAGATCTAAACACCATATATTTT. It is translated as CSARDLNTIYF.

This clonotype was observed at least ten times. The V gene is TRBV7-2, the J gene TRBJ2-3; D unclear. V lost 4 bases to trimming and J lost 4 bases, with 21 bases between them. Germline CDR1 SGHTA, CDR2 FQGNSA. CDR3 size: 17 residues. In DNA form, the CDR3 reads TGTGCCAGCAGCTCGACACTTGACGCCTCTCCCCCAGATACGCAGTATTTT. Translation gives CASSSTLDASPPDTQYF.

This chain connects TRBV11-2 to TRBJ2-3, with 11 bases that match TRBD1. The length of the CDR3 is 15 residues. With 5 bases clipped from V and 4 bases from J, the junction kept 5 bases outside the gene matches. Germline values: CDR1 SGHAT, CDR2 FQNNGV. The chain's CDR3 is CASSPRDRGADTQYF. The CDR3 nucleotides are TGTGCCAGCAGCCCCCGGGACAGGGGGGCAGATACGCAGTATTTT.

This chain uses TRBV5-5 with TRBJ2-7; possible D gene TRBD1, 6 bases. This CDR3 has 15 residues. From germline, CDR1 is SGHKS and CDR2 YYEKEE (reference sequence). Trimming removed 3 bases at V and 0 bases at J, with 13 bases between. The CDR3 DNA reads as TGTGCCAGCAGCTGGACCGGGACATCCTCCTACGAGCAGTACTTC. Translating it yields CASSWTGTSSYEQYF.

This clonotype was found a few times. The rearrangement uses TRBV4-3 and TRBJ2-5; D unclear. V lost 0 bases to trimming and J lost 4 bases, with 12 bases between them. The CDR3 totals 15 residues. Germline loops: CDR1 LGHNA, CDR2 YSLEER. This CDR3 is CASSQDVGQAETQYF. The CDR3 coding sequence is TGCGCCAGCAGCCAAGATGTAGGGCAGGCAGAGACCCAGTACTTC.

The CDR3 is CASSFRAGGYTDTQYF. The DNA for the CDR3 is TGTGCCAGCAGTTTTCGAGCGGGGGGTTACACAGATACGCAGTATTTT. V gene TRBV27 combines with J gene TRBJ2-3; 9 nucleotides agree with TRBD2. Trimming cost V 3 bases and J 2 bases; bases outside gene matches: 6. The CDR3 loop spans 16 amino acids. CDR1 MNHEY and CDR2 SMNVEV come from the germline V gene (reference sequence).

The rearrangement joins TRBV12-3 or TRBV12-4 to TRBJ1-5, with TRBD1 matching 7 bases. With 2 bases clipped from V and 7 bases from J, the junction kept 8 bases outside the gene matches. This CDR3 is 15 amino acids long. The CDR3 coding sequence is TGTGCCAGCAGTTTATGGGGACAGTTCGACCAGCCCCAGCATTTT. Translated, it gives CASSLWGQFDQPQHF.

This chain uses TRBV5-5 with TRBJ2-5; D call uncertain. V gave up 3 bases and J gave up 5 bases, with 14 bases separating them. This CDR3 spans 14 amino acids. Germline-derived CDR1 and CDR2 are SGHKS and YYEKEE (reference sequence). CDR3 residues: CASSSPAGRETQYF. For the CDR3, the DNA is TGTGCCAGCAGCTCCCCAGCAGGACGGGAGACCCAGTACTTC.

This chain joins TRBV5-1 and TRBJ1-1; no reliable D call. The V and J ends lost 4 bases and 8 bases respectively, with 9 bases between them. Germline CDR1 and CDR2: SGHRS and YFSETQ. This CDR3 comprises 11 residues. CDR3 loop: CASSLHDEAFF. The CDR3 nucleotides read TGCGCCAGCAGCCTCCACGACGAAGCTTTCTTT.

This chain links TRBV5-1 with TRBJ2-1; 7 bases align to TRBD1. V shed 0 bases, J shed 6 bases, and the junction held 15 bases outside the gene matches. Germline V gives CDR1 SGHRS, CDR2 YFSETQ. This CDR3 comprises 18 residues. The CDR3 loop reads CASSLARPQGWRGNEQFF. DNA for the CDR3: TGCGCCAGCAGCTTGGCCCGCCCACAGGGGTGGAGAGGCAATGAGCAGTTCTTC.

The sample holds a few counts of this clonotype. V gene TRBV6-5 combines with J gene TRBJ1-1; 8 nucleotides match TRBD1. Unmatched junction bases numbered 10, after V lost 4 bases and J lost 0 bases. CDR3 length: 17 amino acids. Germline CDR1 is MNHEY and CDR2 is SVGAGI. The CDR3: CASSSSQGAWVNTEAFF. In DNA, the CDR3 is TGTGCCAGCAGTTCGAGTCAGGGGGCATGGGTGAACACTGAAGCTTTCTTT.

This chain connects TRBV20-1 to TRBJ1-1; D may be TRBD1 (6 bases). V was trimmed by 5 bases and J by 3 bases, leaving 13 bases between them. The V gene's germline CDR1 is DFQATT and CDR2 SNEGSKA (reference sequence). The CDR3 loop spans 13 amino acids. CDR3 nucleotides: TGCAGTGCTCCCGGGACAACCTACACTGAAGCTTTCTTT. It encodes CSAPGTTYTEAFF.

The chain employs TRBV7-2 and TRBJ2-3; 8 bases align to TRBD1. The CDR3 is 15 residues long. Losses at the gene ends were 2 bases for V and 1 base for J; bases not matched to a gene: 2. Germline-derived CDR1 and CDR2 are SGHTA and FQGNSA. The CDR3 loop is CASSLQGAGTDTQYF. CDR3 sequence (DNA): TGTGCCAGCAGCTTACAGGGGGCAGGCACAGATACGCAGTATTTT.

V usage is TRBV20-1 and J usage is TRBJ2-1; 8 bases agree with TRBD2. CDR1 is DFQATT, CDR2 SNEGSKA, per germline (reference sequence). The trim removed 0 bases at V and 4 bases at J, leaving 5 bases unmatched. This CDR3 comprises 15 residues. The CDR3 DNA follows: TGCAGTGCTAGAGATCAAGCGGGAGATTACAATGAGCAGTTCTTC. Translating gives CSARDQAGDYNEQFF.

The V call is TRBV7-9, the J call TRBJ2-7; D remains ambiguous. This CDR3 is 13 amino acids long. V lost 1 base and J 0 bases, leaving 4 bases between the germline ends. Germline values: CDR1 SEHNR, CDR2 FQNEAQ (reference sequence). The CDR3 DNA reads TGTGCCAGCAGCTTAGATAGCTCCTACGAGCAGTACTTC. Translating it yields CASSLDSSYEQYF.